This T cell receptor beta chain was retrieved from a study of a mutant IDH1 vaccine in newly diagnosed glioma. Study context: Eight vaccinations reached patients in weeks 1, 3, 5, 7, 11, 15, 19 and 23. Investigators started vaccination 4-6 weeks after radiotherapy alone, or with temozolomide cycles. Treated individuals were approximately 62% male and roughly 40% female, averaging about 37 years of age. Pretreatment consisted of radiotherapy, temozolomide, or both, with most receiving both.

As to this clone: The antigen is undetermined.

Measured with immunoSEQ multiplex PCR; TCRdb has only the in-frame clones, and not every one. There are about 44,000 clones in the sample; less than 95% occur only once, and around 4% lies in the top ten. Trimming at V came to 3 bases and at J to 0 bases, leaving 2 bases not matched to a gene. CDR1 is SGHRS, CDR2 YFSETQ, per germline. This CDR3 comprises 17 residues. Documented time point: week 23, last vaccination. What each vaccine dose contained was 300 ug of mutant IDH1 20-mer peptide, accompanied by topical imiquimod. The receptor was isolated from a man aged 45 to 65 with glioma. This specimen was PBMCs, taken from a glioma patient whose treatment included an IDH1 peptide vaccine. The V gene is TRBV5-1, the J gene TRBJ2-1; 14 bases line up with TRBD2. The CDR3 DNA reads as TGCGCCAGCAGCTACGGGACTAGCGGGAGCTCCTACAATGAGCAGTTCTTC. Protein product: CASSYGTSGSSYNEQFF.